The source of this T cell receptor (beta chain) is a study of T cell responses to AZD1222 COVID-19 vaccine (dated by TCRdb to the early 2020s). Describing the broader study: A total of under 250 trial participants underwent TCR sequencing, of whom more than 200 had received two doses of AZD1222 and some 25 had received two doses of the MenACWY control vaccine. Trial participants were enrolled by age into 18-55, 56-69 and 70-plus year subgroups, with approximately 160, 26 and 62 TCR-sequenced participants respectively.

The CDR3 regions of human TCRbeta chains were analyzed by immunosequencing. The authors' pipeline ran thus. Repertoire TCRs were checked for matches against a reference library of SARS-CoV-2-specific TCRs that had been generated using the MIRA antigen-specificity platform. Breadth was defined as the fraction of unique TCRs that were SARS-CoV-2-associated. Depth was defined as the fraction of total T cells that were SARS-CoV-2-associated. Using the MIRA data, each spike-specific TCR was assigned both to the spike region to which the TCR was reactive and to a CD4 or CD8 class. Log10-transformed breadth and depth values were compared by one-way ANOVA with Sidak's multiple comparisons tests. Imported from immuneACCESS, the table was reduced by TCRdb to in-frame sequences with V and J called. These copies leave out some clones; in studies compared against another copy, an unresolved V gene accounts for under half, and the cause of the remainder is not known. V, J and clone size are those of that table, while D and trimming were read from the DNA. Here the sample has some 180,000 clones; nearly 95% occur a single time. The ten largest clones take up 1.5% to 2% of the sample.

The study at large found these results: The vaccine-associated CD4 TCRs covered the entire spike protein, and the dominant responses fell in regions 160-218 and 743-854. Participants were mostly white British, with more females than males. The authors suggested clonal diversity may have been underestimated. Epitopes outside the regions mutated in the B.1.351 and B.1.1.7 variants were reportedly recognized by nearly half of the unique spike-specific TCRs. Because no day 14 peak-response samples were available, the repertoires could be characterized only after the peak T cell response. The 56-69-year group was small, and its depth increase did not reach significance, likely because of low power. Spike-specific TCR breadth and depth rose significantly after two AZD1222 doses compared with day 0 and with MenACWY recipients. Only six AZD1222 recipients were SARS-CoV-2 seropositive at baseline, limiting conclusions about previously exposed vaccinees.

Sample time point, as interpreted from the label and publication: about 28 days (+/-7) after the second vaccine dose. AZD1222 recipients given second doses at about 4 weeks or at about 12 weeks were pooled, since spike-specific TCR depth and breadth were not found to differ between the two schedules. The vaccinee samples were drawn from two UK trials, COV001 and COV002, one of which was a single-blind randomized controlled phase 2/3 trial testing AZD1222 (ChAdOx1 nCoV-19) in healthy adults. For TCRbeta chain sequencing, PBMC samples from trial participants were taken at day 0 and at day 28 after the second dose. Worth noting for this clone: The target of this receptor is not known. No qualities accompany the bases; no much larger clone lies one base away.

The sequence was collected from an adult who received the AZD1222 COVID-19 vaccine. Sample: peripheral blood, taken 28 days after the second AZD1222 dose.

Here the CDR3 is given as CASSQEQGAGTEAFF. Here is the DNA: TGTGCCAGCAGCCAAGAACAGGGCGCCGGCACTGAAGCTTTCTTT. The chain employs TRBV5-4 and TRBJ1-1; 6 matching bases give a weak D call of TRBD1. Taken from cysteine to phenylalanine, the CDR3 has 15 residues. The CDR3 DNA has 45 bases and is translated from base 1. The V end loses 4 bases and the J end loses 4 bases, and a stretch of 17 bases separates them. Based on the germline V gene (reference sequence), the CDR1 and CDR2 sequences are SGHNT and YYREEE.